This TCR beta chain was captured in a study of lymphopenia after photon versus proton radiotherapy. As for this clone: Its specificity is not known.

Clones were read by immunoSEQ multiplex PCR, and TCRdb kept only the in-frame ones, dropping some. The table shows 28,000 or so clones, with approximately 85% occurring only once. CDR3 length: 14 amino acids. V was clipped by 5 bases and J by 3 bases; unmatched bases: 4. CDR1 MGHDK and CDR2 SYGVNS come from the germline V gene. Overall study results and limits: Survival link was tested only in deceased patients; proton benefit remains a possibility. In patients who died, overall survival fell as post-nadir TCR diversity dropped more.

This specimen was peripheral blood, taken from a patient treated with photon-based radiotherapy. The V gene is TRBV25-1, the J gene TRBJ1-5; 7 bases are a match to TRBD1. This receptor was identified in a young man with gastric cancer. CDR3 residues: CASSTGQANQPQHF. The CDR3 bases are TGTGCCAGCAGTACCGGACAGGCCAATCAGCCCCAGCATTTT.